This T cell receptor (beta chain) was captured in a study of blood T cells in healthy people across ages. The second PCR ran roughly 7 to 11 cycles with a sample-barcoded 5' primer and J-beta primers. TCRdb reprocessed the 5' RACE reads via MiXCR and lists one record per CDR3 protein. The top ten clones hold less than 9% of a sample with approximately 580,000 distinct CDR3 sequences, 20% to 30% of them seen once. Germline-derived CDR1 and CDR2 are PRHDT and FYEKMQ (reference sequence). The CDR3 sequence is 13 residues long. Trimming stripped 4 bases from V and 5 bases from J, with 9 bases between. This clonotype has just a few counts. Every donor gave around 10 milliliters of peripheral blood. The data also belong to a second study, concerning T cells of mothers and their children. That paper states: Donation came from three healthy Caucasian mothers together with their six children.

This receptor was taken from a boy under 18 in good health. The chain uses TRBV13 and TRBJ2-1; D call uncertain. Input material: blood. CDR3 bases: TGTGCCAGCAGCTCAGACGTGAACAATGAGCAGTTCTTC. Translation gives CASSSDVNNEQFF.